The 15 T cell receptor beta chains given below trace back to one sample, sequenced in a study of cytomegalovirus exposure and HLA in healthy donors. PCR was performed using 60 Vbeta and 13 Jbeta primers. The protocol was immunoSEQ multiplex PCR, while the TCRdb copy is restricted to in-frame clones and leaves out a portion. The data show some 170,000 clones, with more than 65% seen just once and over 0.95% held by the top ten. Sequencing input: PBMCs. These receptors originate from a woman aged 45-65 years in good health and CMV-seronegative.

The chain employs TRBV4-3 and TRBJ1-5, with TRBD1 identical over 12 bases. The CDR3 consists of 15 residues. V was pared by 4 bases and J by 7 bases, with 5 bases of the junction left unmatched. Germline V gene data show CDR1 as LGHNA and CDR2 as YSLEER. DNA of the CDR3: TGCGCCAGCAGCCTGGGGACAGGGGGCATGCAGCCCCAGCATTTT. Its protein product is CASSLGTGGMQPQHF.

CDR3 in amino acids: CAISEQGHNTEAFF. CDR3 bases: TGTGCCATCAGTGAGCAGGGGCACAACACTGAAGCTTTCTTT. The chain has TRBV10-3 and TRBJ1-1; D might be TRBD1 (6 bases). Per germline, CDR1 ENHRY and CDR2 SYGVKD. The CDR3 covers 14 residues. With 2 bases removed from V and 2 bases from J, the gap between germline ends came to 9 bases.

The gene calls are TRBV5-8 and TRBJ1-6; D is uncertain. The germline gives CDR1 SGHTS, CDR2 YDEGEE. V dropped 1 base and J dropped 8 bases, with 13 bases sitting between them. The CDR3 extends over 15 amino acids. This chain's CDR3 is CASSLMEVLDSPLHF. CDR3 bases: TGTGCCAGCAGCTTGATGGAGGTTTTAGATTCACCCCTCCACTTT.

V gene TRBV21-1 combines with J gene TRBJ2-7; the table gives TRBD1 as D, unverified against the DNA. TRBV21-1 is a listed pseudogene. The length of the CDR3 is 15 residues. This chain's CDR3 is CASSKEDRAKGEQYF. The CDR3 DNA follows: TGTGCCAGCAGCAAAGAGGACAGGGCTAAGGGAGAGCAGTACTTC.

The V and J genes are TRBV7-2 and TRBJ2-1; TRBD2 aligns across 7 bases. CDR3 length equals 16 residues. In germline, CDR1 is SGHTA, CDR2 FQGNSA. After removal of 1 base from V and 9 bases from J, the junction contained 12 bases not matched to a gene. CDR3 DNA: TGTGCCAGCAGCTTAGTTGGACTAGGAGAGTGGGTTGAGCAGTTCTTC. Protein sequence: CASSLVGLGEWVEQFF.

The chain combines TRBV7-9 with TRBJ2-5, with a weak D call TRBD2 (5 bases). CDR1 is SEHNR and CDR2 is FQNEAQ in the germline V gene (reference sequence). V lost 5 bases and J lost 2, with 18 bases in between. This CDR3 has 16 amino acids. CDR3 bases: TGTGCCAGCAGCCGCAAGGTTCGGGGAAATCAAGAGACCCAGTACTTC. Translated, it gives CASSRKVRGNQETQYF.

The chain couples TRBV27 to TRBJ1-2; D is undetermined. V lost 2 bases, J lost 7 bases, and 11 bases lay in between. Per the germline V gene, CDR1 is MNHEY and CDR2 is SMNVEV (reference sequence). The CDR3 spans 13 residues. For the CDR3, the DNA is TGTGCCAGCAGTTTAGGAGGGCTCGCTGGCTACACCTTC. Residues: CASSLGGLAGYTF.

The chain links TRBV4-3 to TRBJ1-4; 7 bases are a match to TRBD1. CDR3 length: 16 residues. The V gene end was trimmed by 1 base and the J gene end by 4 bases; junction bases not matched to a gene: 6. Germline CDR1 reads LGHNA; CDR2 reads YSLEER. CDR3 bases: TGCGCCAGCAGCCAAGGTACGGGACAGAGTAATGAAAAACTGTTTTTT. As protein: CASSQGTGQSNEKLFF.

The rearrangement joins TRBV15 to TRBJ1-5; possible D gene TRBD1, 5 bases. The CDR3 is 16 residues long. Per germline, CDR1 LNHNV and CDR2 YYDKDF (reference sequence). Trimming stripped 0 bases from V and 5 bases from J, with 14 bases between. The CDR3 nucleotides read TGTGCCACCAGCAGAGACCTACAGGTAGTTCATCAGCCCCAGCATTTT. It translates to CATSRDLQVVHQPQHF. The full variable domain, its missing parts supplied by reference TRBV15 and TRBJ1-5, is DAMVIQNPRYQVTQFGKPVTLSCSQTLNHNVMYWYQQKSSQAPKLLFHYYDKDFNNEADTPDNFQSRRPNTSFCFLDIRSPGLGDTAMYLCATSRDLQVVHQPQHFGDGTRLSIL.

The CDR3 reads CASSLGGPGINEQFF. CDR3 in DNA: TGTGCCAGCAGCTTAGGGGGCCCAGGGATCAATGAGCAGTTCTTC. V usage is TRBV7-2 and J usage is TRBJ2-1, with D possibly TRBD1 on 5 matching bases. V was shortened by 1 base and J by 6 bases, with 13 bases between the two germline ends. The CDR3 consists of 15 residues. The germline V gene has CDR1 SGHTA and CDR2 FQGNSA.

The rearrangement uses TRBV20-1 and TRBJ1-1; D not resolved. The CDR3 has 11 amino acids. V was cut by 3 bases and J by 0 bases, with 2 bases left in between. Germline V gene data show CDR1 as DFQATT and CDR2 as SNEGSKA (reference sequence). The CDR3 loop is CSASMNTEAFF. Written as DNA, the CDR3 is TGCAGTGCTAGCATGAACACTGAAGCTTTCTTT.

This chain joins TRBV30 and TRBJ1-3; D may be TRBD1 (6 bases). The germline gives CDR1 GTSNPN, CDR2 SVGIG (reference sequence). V lost 6 bases, J lost 7 bases, and 16 bases lay in between. The CDR3 covers 13 residues. The CDR3 loop is CACLGQFRNTIYF. The CDR3 region has the DNA TGTGCCTGCTTAGGACAGTTTCGCAACACCATATATTTT.

The gene calls are TRBV19 and TRBJ2-5, with unresolved D. The CDR3 is 16 amino acids. Trimming took off 4 bases at V and 0 bases at J, with 15 bases between the two ends. Per germline, CDR1 LNHDA and CDR2 SQIVND (reference sequence). CDR3 DNA: TGTGCCAGTAGTAATCAGGTGCGAGAATACCAAGAGACCCAGTACTTC. This encodes CASSNQVREYQETQYF.

The chain recombines TRBV4-3 with TRBJ2-4; 9 bases align to TRBD2. Germline assignment: CDR1 LGHNA and CDR2 YSLEER. The CDR3 is 14 residues long. The J segment lost 10 bases and the V segment lost 2 bases, leaving 6 bases of the junction unmatched. CDR3 in DNA: TGCGCCAGCAGCCAATACCTAGCGGGGTATATTCAGTACTTC. It codes for CASSQYLAGYIQYF.

The chain joins TRBV11-3 to TRBJ2-3; no clear D gene. CDR3 length: 16 residues. Trimming pared 4 bases from V and 0 bases from J, leaving 14 bases between. Germline CDR1 and CDR2: SGHNT and YENEEA. This CDR3 reads CASSSRLKASTDTQYF. CDR3 DNA sequence: TGTGCCAGCAGCTCCCGACTTAAAGCTAGCACAGATACGCAGTATTTT.